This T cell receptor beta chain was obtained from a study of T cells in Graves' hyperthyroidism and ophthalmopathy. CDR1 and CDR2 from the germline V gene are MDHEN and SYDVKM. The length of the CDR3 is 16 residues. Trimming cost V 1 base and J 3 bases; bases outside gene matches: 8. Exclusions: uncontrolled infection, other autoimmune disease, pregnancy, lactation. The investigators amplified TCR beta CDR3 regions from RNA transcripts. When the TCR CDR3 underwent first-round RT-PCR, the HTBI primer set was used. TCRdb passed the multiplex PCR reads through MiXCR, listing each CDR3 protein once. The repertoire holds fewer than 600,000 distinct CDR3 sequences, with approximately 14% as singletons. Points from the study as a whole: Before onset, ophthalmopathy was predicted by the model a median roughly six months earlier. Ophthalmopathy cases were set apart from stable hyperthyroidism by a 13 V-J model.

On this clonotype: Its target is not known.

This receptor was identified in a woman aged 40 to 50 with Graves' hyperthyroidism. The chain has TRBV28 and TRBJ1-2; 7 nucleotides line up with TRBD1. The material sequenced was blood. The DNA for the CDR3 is TGTGCCAGCAGTTTATCCCCCAGGGGGGCTGACTATGGCTACACCTTC. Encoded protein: CASSLSPRGADYGYTF.